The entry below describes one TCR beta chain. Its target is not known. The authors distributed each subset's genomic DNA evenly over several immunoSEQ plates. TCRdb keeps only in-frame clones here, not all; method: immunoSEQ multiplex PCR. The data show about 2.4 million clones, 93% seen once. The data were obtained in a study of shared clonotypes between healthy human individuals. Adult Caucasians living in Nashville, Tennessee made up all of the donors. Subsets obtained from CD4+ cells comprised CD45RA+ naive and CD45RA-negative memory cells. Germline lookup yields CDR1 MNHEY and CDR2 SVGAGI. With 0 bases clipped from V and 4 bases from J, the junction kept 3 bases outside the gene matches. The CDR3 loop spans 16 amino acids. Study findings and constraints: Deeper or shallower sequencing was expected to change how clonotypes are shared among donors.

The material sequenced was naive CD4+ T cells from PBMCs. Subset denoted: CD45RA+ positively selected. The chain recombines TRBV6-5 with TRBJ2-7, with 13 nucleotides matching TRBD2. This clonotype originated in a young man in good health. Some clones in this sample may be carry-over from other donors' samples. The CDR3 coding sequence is TGTGCCAGCAGTTACTCCCGGGGACTAGCGGGGTACGAGCAGTACTTC. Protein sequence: CASSYSRGLAGYEQYF.